The TCR beta chain described here comes from a study of cytomegalovirus exposure and HLA in healthy donors. With 60 Vbeta and 13 Jbeta primers, the PCR was carried out. Clones were sequenced by immunoSEQ multiplex PCR, and TCRdb holds only the in-frame ones, with some missing. In the table there are fewer than 200,000 clones, less than 85% of which are singletons. The J segment lost 6 bases and the V segment lost 2 bases, leaving 0 bases of the junction unmatched. This CDR3 region has 14 residues. Germline V lookup: CDR1 MNHNY, CDR2 SVGAGI (reference sequence). The source is a male donor in good health and CMV-seronegative. The gene calls are TRBV6-6 and TRBJ1-4; 10 bases are a match to TRBD1. Sequencing was done on a sample of PBMCs. The CDR3 DNA is TGTGCCAGCAGTTACGGGACAGGGGATGAAAAACTGTTTTTT. It specifies CASSYGTGDEKLFF.